The sequence of this T cell receptor (beta chain) was determined in a study of cytomegalovirus exposure and HLA in healthy donors. General observations from the study: As was reported, the HLA-A and HLA-B alleles of most subjects were accurately predicted from TCR beta sequences. The authors confirmed in vitro that a few CMV-associated chains were specific for CMV antigens.

Comments on this clone: What it binds is not known.

Trimming shortened V by 6 bases and J by 8 bases, and 20 bases separated the two germline ends. This CDR3 is built from 15 residues. Germline lookup yields CDR1 SGHNT and CDR2 YENEEA. 13 Jbeta primers and 60 Vbeta primers were used for the PCR. TCRdb's copy holds only in-frame clones and misses some; the assay was immunoSEQ multiplex PCR. The data show 150,000 to 200,000 clones, and the top ten clones hold roughly 6.7%. The clonotype originates from a man aged 30-40 years in good health and CMV-seronegative. The rearrangement uses TRBV11-3 and TRBJ1-5; weak D call: TRBD1 (6 bases). Sequenced input: PBMCs. The DNA of the CDR3 is TGTGCCAGCAGTCGCTCGGAAGGGGGAAGGAAGCCCCAGCATTTT. It specifies CASSRSEGGRKPQHF.